This entry describes one T cell receptor (beta chain). No antigen is known for it. These data are taken from a study of OX40 agonist ivuxolimab in advanced cancers. Study-wide findings and caveats: Among the lowest peripheral clonal expansion occurred in 0.1-3.0 mg/kg partial responders. Fewer expanded clones were found on average in CD4+ than in CD8+ T cells.

Libraries were prepared by immunoSEQ multiplex PCR; TCRdb keeps only in-frame clonotypes and omits some of them. The table shows 45,000 or so clones, with 85% to 90% occurring only once. This clonotype originated in an adult with an advanced solid tumor such as melanoma, head and neck, liver or kidney cancer. The source was CD4+ or CD8+ T cells sorted from blood, collected in a trial of the OX40 agonist ivuxolimab.

CDR3 nucleotides: TGCGCCAGCAGCCAGGCTGCAAGCGGGAGGGACAATGAGCAGTTCTTC. This gives the protein CASSQAASGRDNEQFF. The V and J genes are TRBV4-1 and TRBJ2-1; TRBD2 matches at 10 bases. Per the germline V gene, CDR1 is MGHRA and CDR2 is YSYEKL. V lost 3 bases to trimming and J lost 5 bases; unmatched junction nucleotides: 7. This CDR3 is 16 amino acids long.